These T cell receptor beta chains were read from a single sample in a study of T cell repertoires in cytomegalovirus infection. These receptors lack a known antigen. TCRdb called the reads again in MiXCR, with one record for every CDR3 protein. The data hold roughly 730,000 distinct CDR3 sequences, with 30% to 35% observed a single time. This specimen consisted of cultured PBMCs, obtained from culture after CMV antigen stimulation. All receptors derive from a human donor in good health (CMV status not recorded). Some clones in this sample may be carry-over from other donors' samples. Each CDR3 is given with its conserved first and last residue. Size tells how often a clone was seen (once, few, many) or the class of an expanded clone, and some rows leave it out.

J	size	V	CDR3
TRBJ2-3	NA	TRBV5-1	CASSAPGQGAADTQYF
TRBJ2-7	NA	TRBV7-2	CASARIIPEDLGEQYF
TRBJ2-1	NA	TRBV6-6	CASDKREGRSSYNEQFF
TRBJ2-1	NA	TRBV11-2	CASSPVRGSGEQFF
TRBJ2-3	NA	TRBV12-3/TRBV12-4	CASRSLAGGRPDTQYF
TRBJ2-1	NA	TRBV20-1	CSARLAGGQQFF
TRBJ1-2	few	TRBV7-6	CASSFRPTEPYGYTF
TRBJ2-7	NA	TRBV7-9	CASTHRGGAGEQYF
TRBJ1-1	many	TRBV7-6	CASSTGPQGEAFF
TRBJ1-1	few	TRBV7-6	CASSPTLEGGRSGAFF
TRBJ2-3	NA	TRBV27	CASRRRGRGTDTQYF
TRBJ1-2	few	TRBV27	CASSFGASVLNYGYTF
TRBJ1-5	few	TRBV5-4	CASSQNEGQPQHF
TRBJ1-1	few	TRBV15	CATSRDFQVTITEAFF